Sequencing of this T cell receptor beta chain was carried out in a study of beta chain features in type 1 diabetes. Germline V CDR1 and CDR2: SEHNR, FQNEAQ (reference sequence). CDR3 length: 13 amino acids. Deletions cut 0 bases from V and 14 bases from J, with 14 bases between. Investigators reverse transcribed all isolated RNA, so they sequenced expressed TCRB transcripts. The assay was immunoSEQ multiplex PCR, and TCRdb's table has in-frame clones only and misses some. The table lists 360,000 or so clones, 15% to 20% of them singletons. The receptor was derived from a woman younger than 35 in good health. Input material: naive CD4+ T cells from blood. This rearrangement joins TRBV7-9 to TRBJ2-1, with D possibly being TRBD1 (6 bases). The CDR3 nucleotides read TGTGCCAGCAGCTTAGCCCCGGGACATAGAAAGTTCTTC. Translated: CASSLAPGHRKFF.